This T cell receptor (beta chain) was sequenced in a study of early T cells in non-severe SARS-CoV-2 infection. Study in general: Bulk RNA from unsorted whole blood was sequenced; chains were unpaired.

The table lists this clonotype with many counts. The V and J ends lost 0 bases and 6 bases respectively, with 8 bases between them. Germline CDR1 and CDR2: LGHNT and FRNRAP. The CDR3 totals 13 residues. Via MiXCR, TCRdb re-called the 5' RACE reads, giving one row per CDR3 protein. Of under 140,000 distinct CDR3 sequences listed, around an eighth are singletons. The sample was whole blood, taken at baseline. The receptor was isolated from an adult who was a healthcare worker with PCR-confirmed SARS-CoV-2 infection or an uninfected control (not recorded which). The V and J genes are TRBV12-5 and TRBJ1-1; unclear D gene. CDR3 protein: CASGLVGVAEAFF. The CDR3 bases are TGTGCTAGTGGTTTGGTGGGTGTTGCTGAAGCTTTCTTT.